These 13 T cell receptor beta chains were all obtained from the same sample, sequenced in a study of graft-versus-host responses after intestinal transplantation. No antigen has been assigned to these receptors. Sequenced by immunoSEQ multiplex PCR; TCRdb stores in-frame clones only, minus some. The sample lists 85,000 to 90,000 clones, 75% to 90% seen once, with approximately 18% in the top ten. This specimen was unstimulated CD8+ T cells sorted from spleen or lymph node cells, taken before intestinal transplant. The receptors were gathered from a human donor who received an intestinal transplant.

This chain connects TRBV6-6 to TRBJ1-1, with D possibly matching TRBD1 (6 bases). This CDR3 contains 13 residues. Trimming removed 7 bases at V and 1 base at J, with 10 bases between. Germline V gene data show CDR1 as MNHNY and CDR2 as SVGAGI (reference sequence). CDR3 amino acids: CASTKTGNTEAFF. The CDR3 DNA follows: TGTGCCAGCACCAAGACAGGGAACACTGAAGCTTTCTTT.

The gene calls are TRBV12-2 and TRBJ1-1. TRBV12-2 is flagged as a pseudogene. The CDR3 has 18 amino acids. The CDR3 coding sequence is TGTGCAAGTCGCCATGGGGGGAGGACGGCATTTATGAACACTGAAGCTTTCTTT. Its protein product is CASRHGGRTAFMNTEAFF.

The CDR3 bases are TGTGCCAGCAGTTTCTCCCCCAGGGTACTCGTTCCGGACGGGGAGCTGTTTTTT. Its protein is CASSFSPRVLVPDGELFF. The chain links TRBV28 to TRBJ2-2; D might be TRBD1 (5 bases). The CDR3 spans 18 residues. CDR1 and CDR2 from the germline V gene are MDHEN and SYDVKM. With 3 bases removed from V and 7 bases from J, the gap between germline ends came to 24 bases.

Remarks on this clone: Other DNA sequences in the sample encode the same CDR3. The CDR3 spells CASSLYQGCGANVLTF. The DNA of the CDR3 is TGCGCCAGCAGCTTGTACCAGGGTTGTGGGGCCAACGTCCTGACTTTC. This chain links TRBV5-1 with TRBJ2-6; maybe TRBD1 (5 bases). V lost 1 base to trimming and J lost 3 bases, with 11 bases between them. Per germline, CDR1 SGHRS and CDR2 YFSETQ. The CDR3 length is 16 residues.

The V call is TRBV6-5, the J call TRBJ1-2; D unclear. V was trimmed by 5 bases and J by 8 bases, leaving 15 bases between them. The germline V gene encodes CDR1 MNHEY and CDR2 SVGAGI. CDR3 length: 13 residues. The CDR3 DNA sequence: TGTGCCAGCAGTACCCAGCCAACGGAAGGCTACACCTTC. Protein: CASSTQPTEGYTF.

This clone was detected once. Here the CDR3 reads CASTLTGLPDEQYF. The CDR3 DNA sequence: TGTGCCAGCACCCTGACAGGGCTCCCTGACGAGCAGTACTTC. The chain employs TRBV6-6 and TRBJ2-7; 7 bases fit TRBD1. The CDR3 is 14 amino acids. Germline V gene data show CDR1 as MNHNY and CDR2 as SVGAGI (reference sequence). V trimming: 7 bases; J trimming: 5 bases; junction bases outside the gene matches: 11.

V and J are TRBV5-1 and TRBJ2-1; TRBD2 agrees at 14 bases. CDR3 size: 20 residues. Germline V lookup: CDR1 SGHRS, CDR2 YFSETQ. V lost 1 base and J lost 6; bases outside the gene matches: 15. CDR3 DNA: TGCGCCAGCAGCTTGCCCCTTGGGACTAGCGGGAGCCTCAGGGGCAATGAGCAGTTCTTC. Its protein product is CASSLPLGTSGSLRGNEQFF.

The J gene is TRBJ1-5, the V gene TRBV7-9; D is possibly TRBD1 (5 bases). The CDR3 is 13 residues long. The V gene lost 2 bases and the J gene lost 4 bases, with 6 bases spanning the gap. Germline V gene sequence: CDR1 SEHNR, CDR2 FQNEAQ (reference sequence). CDR3 bases: TGTGCCAGCAGCTTACAGGGAAATCAGCCCCAGCATTTT. Its protein is CASSLQGNQPQHF. Full variable domain (outside the CDR3, taken from reference TRBV7-9 and TRBJ1-5): DTGVSQNPRHKITKRGQNVTFRCDPISEHNRLYWYRQTLGQGPEFLTYFQNEAQLEKSRLLSDRFSAERPKGSFSTLEIQRTEQGDSAMYLCASSLQGNQPQHFGDGTRLSIL.

The chain employs TRBV30 and TRBJ2-5; D might be TRBD2 (6 bases). This CDR3 contains 16 residues. Trimming left V 0 bases short and J 5 bases short, with 19 bases between. Germline lookup yields CDR1 GTSNPN and CDR2 SVGIG (reference sequence). This CDR3 is CAWSVRGLRGGETQYF. CDR3 DNA: TGTGCCTGGAGTGTACGGGGACTCCGGGGTGGGGAGACCCAGTACTTC.

The chain combines TRBV15 with TRBJ2-7; possibly TRBD1 for D (6 bases). CDR1 and CDR2 (germline): LNHNV, YYDKDF (reference sequence). V was trimmed by 3 bases and J by 1 base, leaving 7 bases between them. The length of the CDR3 is 13 residues. The CDR3 protein is CATSSRGSYEQYF. The CDR3 coding sequence is TGTGCCACCAGCAGTAGGGGGTCCTACGAGCAGTACTTC.

This rearrangement joins TRBV6-5 to TRBJ2-3; D unresolved. The CDR3 length is 14 residues. Germline CDR1 MNHEY, CDR2 SVGAGI. Trimming left V 2 bases short and J 5 bases short, with 11 bases between. CDR3 nucleotides: TGTGCCAGCAGTTACCCGGGCGCGGTAGATACGCAGTATTTT. Amino acids: CASSYPGAVDTQYF.

This chain links TRBV4-1 with TRBJ1-1; D not certain. This CDR3 is 17 amino acids long. V shed 0 bases and J shed 2 bases, with 16 bases lying between them. Germline assignment: CDR1 MGHRA and CDR2 YSYEKL. CDR3 region: CASSQEISSWVNTEAFF. As DNA, the CDR3 is TGCGCCAGCAGCCAAGAAATTTCGTCTTGGGTAAACACTGAAGCTTTCTTT.

The chain recombines TRBV2 with TRBJ2-3, with a tentative D call TRBD2 (6 bases). Germline lookup yields CDR1 SNHLY and CDR2 FYNNEI. The V end was cut by 8 bases, the J end by 3 bases, with 15 bases between. The CDR3 is 14 residues long. Here the CDR3 reads CASGSTGGTDTQYF. The CDR3 DNA sequence: TGTGCCAGCGGGAGCACCGGGGGTACAGATACGCAGTATTTT.